This T cell receptor (beta chain) was identified in a study of T cells after yellow fever vaccination. Each CDR3 protein is one row after TCRdb ran MiXCR on the 5' RACE reads. The sample contains about 400,000 distinct CDR3 sequences, 6% to 8% of which appear only once. V lost 4 bases to trimming and J lost 7 bases; unmatched junction nucleotides: 4. The CDR3 loop spans 15 amino acids. Germline V gene sequence: CDR1 SGHNT, CDR2 YYREEE (reference sequence). The sequence was collected from a man in his thirties or forties who received the YFV17D yellow fever vaccine. The V call is TRBV5-4, the J call TRBJ2-1, with 14 bases lining up with TRBD2. The source material was PBMCs, sampled 5 days after the yellow fever booster vaccination. The CDR3 region is CASSTGTSGRNEQFF. Written as DNA, the CDR3 is TGTGCCAGCAGCACCGGGACTAGCGGGAGAAATGAGCAGTTCTTC.